This T cell receptor beta chain comes out of a study of T cell repertoires in cytomegalovirus infection. This clonotype was recorded many times. One entry per CDR3 protein results from TCRdb running MiXCR on the reads. The sample consists of under 200,000 distinct CDR3 sequences, roughly 27% of them appearing once. Sequences were obtained from PBMCs. The TCR originated in a human donor in good health (CMV status not recorded). Some clones in this sample may be carry-over from other donors' samples.

The CDR3 nucleotides read TGTGCCAGCAGCTTAGGACGGAACTATGAAAAACTGTTTTTT. Its protein product is CASSLGRNYEKLFF. The chain recombines TRBV7-2 with TRBJ1-4; D gene uncertain. This CDR3 is 14 amino acids long. The V end was cut by 1 base, the J end by 6 bases, with 9 bases between. The germline gives CDR1 SGHTA, CDR2 FQGNSA.